This T cell receptor (beta chain) was identified during a study of T-cell reconstitution after alpha-beta-depleted transplantation in children. Study-wide results and limits: It was reported that alpha-beta T cells came from several hundred expanded graft clones (about two months after transplant).

V gave up 3 bases and J gave up 6 bases; unmatched junction bases: 3. Germline loops: CDR1 MDHEN, CDR2 SYDVKM. The CDR3 is 15 residues long. Library preparation (for TCRbeta) was performed with unique molecular identifiers. TCRdb reprocessed the PCR reads via MiXCR and lists one record per CDR3 protein. This table holds 500,000 or so distinct CDR3 sequences, about 10% found once. This clonotype appeared a few times. Antigen: not known. This sample comprised PBMCs, mostly from graft donor cells, obtained 180 days after TCRalphabeta/CD19-depleted stem cell transplant. The sequence derives from a female patient aged 2-10 years who had a stem cell transplant for aplastic anemia, so the T cells may come from the graft donor. The chain recombines TRBV28 with TRBJ2-1; 12 bases fit TRBD2. CDR3 in DNA: TGTGCCAGCAGTTTCGTACTAGCGGGAGGCAATGAGCAGTTCTTC. Protein sequence: CASSFVLAGGNEQFF.